This T cell receptor (beta chain) came from a study of post-analysis software for immune sequencing data. Researchers reported that TCR beta cDNA libraries carried unique molecular identifiers. TCRdb recomputed calls from the PCR reads with MiXCR, one row per CDR3 protein. The profile shows approximately 630,000 distinct CDR3 sequences, more than 50% of them singletons. Only a few counts were recorded for this clonotype. Its antigen is unknown. Study findings and constraints: Under F measure analysis, samples from one preparation batch co-clustered strongly. With TRBV5-6, TRBV5-1 and TRBV20-1 included, a handful of TRBV segments were more frequent in patients than in controls.

This CDR3 region has 13 residues. CDR1 and CDR2 (germline): LGHDT, YNNKEL (reference sequence). The V end was cut by 4 bases, the J end by 5 bases, with 11 bases between. Specimen: blood. This chain links TRBV3-1 with TRBJ1-2; D perhaps matches TRBD1 (6 bases). The TCR sequence derives from a girl aged 2 to 10 with multiple sclerosis. CDR3 residues: CASSPGTPYGYTF. CDR3 nucleotides: TGTGCCAGCAGCCCTGGGACACCTTATGGCTACACCTTC. The complete variable domain, with remaining parts taken from reference TRBV3-1 and TRBJ1-2, reads DTAVSQTPKYLVTQMGNDKSIKCEQNLGHDTMYWYKQDSKKFLKIMFSYNNKELIINETVPNRFSPKSPDKAHLNLHINSLELGDSAVYFCASSPGTPYGYTFGSGTRLTVV.